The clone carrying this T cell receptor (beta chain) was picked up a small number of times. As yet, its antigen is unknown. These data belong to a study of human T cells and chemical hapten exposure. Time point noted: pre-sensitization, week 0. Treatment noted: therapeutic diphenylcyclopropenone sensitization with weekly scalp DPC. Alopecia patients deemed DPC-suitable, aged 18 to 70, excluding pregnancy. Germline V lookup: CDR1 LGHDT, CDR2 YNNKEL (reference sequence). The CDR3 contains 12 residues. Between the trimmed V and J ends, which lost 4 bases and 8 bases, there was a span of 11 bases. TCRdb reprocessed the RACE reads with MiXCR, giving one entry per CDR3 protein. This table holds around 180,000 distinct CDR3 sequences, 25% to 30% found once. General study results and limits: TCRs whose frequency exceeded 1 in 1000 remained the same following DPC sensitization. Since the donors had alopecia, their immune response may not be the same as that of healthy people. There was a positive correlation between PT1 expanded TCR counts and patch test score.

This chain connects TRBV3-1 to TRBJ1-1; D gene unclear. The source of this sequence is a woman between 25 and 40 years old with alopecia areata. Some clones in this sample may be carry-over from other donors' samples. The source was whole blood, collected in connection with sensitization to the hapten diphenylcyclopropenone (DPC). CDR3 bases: TGTGCCAGCAGCCCGCCGAGTGAAGAAGCTTTCTTT. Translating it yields CASSPPSEEAFF.